The text below deals with one T cell receptor (beta chain). Per germline, CDR1 MNHNY and CDR2 SVGAGI (reference sequence). The CDR3 is 15 amino acids. The ends lost 6 bases at V and 4 bases at J; junction bases unmatched: 9. cDNA came from about 0.46 to 1 ug RNA primed by random hexamers. TCRdb reprocessed the immunoSEQ multiplex PCR reads with MiXCR, giving one entry per CDR3 protein. Of about 160,000 distinct CDR3 sequences in the sample, just under 95% were seen once. The study sequenced TCR beta in blood CD8+ and CD4+ T cells. TEMRA cells were FACS-enriched, and CD8+ and CD4+ T cells were isolated negatively. The data are from a study of CD8 T cells in Susac syndrome.

This TCR was recovered from a human donor in good health. The chain couples TRBV6-6 to TRBJ2-1, with TRBD2 matching 7 bases. Specimen: CD4+ T cells from PBMCs. This CDR3 is CASSLTGGIYNEQFF. The CDR3 coding sequence is TGTGCCAGCAGCTTAACCGGGGGGATATACAATGAGCAGTTCTTC.